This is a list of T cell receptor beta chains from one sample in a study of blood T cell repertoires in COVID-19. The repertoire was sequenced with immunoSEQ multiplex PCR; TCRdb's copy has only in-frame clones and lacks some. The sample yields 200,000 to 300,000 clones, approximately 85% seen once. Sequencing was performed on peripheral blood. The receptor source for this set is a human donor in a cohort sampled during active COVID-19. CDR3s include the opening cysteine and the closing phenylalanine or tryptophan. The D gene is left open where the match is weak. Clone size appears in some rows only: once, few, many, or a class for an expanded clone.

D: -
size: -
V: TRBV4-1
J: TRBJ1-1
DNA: TGCGCCAGCAGCCAAGGACCAGCTAGAGGCTTGAACACTGAAGCTTTCTTT
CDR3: CASSQGPARGLNTEAFF

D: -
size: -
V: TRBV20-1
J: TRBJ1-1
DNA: TGCAGTGCTAGTGACTTTCACAGGGAGAAGGGAACTGAAGCTTTCTTT
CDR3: CSASDFHREKGTEAFF

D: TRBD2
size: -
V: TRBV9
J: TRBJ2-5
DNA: TGTGCCAGCAGCGCTAGCGGGGAACAAGAGACCCAGTACTTC
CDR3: CASSASGEQETQYF

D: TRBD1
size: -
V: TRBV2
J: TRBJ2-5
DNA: TGTGCCAGCAGTGGGGACAGGGGGAGGGAGACCCAGTACTTC
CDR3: CASSGDRGRETQYF

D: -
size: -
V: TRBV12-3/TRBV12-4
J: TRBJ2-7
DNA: TGTGCCAGCAGTATTCGGTACGAGCAGTACTTC
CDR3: CASSIRYEQYF

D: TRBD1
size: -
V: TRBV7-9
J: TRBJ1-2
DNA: TGTGCCAGCAGCTTAGAAGCAGGGGGCACTGGCTACACCTTC
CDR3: CASSLEAGGTGYTF

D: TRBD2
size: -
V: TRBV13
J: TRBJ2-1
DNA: TGTGCCAGCAGCTTATGGGGTAGCGGGATGGAAGGGCAGTTCTTC
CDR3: CASSLWGSGMEGQFF

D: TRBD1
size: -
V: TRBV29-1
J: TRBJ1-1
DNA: TGCAGCGTTGAAAGAGGGGGCGGTGGCACTGAAGCTTTCTTT
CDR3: CSVERGGGGTEAFF

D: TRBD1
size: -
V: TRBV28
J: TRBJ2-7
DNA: TGTGCCAGCGGGCCGACAGGGAAAGGCTACGAGCAGTACTTC
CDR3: CASGPTGKGYEQYF

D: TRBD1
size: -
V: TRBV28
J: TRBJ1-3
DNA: TGTGCCAGCAGCCCCTTGGGGGAACAGGGGAGAAACACCATATATTTT
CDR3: CASSPLGEQGRNTIYF

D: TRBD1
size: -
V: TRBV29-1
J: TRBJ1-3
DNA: TGCAGCGTCCCATCAACAGGGGATGGAAACACCATATATTTT
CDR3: CSVPSTGDGNTIYF

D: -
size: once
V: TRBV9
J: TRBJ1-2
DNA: TGTGCCAGCAGCCAAACGACACAGGGCCGTGGCTACACCTTC
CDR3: CASSQTTQGRGYTF

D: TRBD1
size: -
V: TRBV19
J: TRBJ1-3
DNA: TGTGCCAGTAGCAACCGCACAGGGGTAAATGGAAACACCATATATTTT
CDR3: CASSNRTGVNGNTIYF

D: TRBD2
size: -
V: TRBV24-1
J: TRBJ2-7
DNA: TGTGCCACCAGTGATTCTAGCGGGAGGTGGTCCTACGAGCAGTACTTC
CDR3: CATSDSSGRWSYEQYF

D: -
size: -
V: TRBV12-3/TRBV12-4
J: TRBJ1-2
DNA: TGTGCCAGCAGTTTATTCCAAGAGTACACCTTC
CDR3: CASSLFQEYTF

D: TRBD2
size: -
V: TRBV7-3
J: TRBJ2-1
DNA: TGTGCCAGCAGCTCACCACACAGCGGGAGAAATGAGCAGTTCTTC
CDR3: CASSSPHSGRNEQFF

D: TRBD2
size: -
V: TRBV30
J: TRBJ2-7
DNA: TGTGCCTGGAGTGAACTAGCGGGGCCCTACGAGCAGTACTTC
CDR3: CAWSELAGPYEQYF

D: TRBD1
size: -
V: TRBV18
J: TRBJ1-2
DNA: TGTGCCAGCTCACCTCGGGACAGGGGAAACTATGGCTACACCTTC
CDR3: CASSPRDRGNYGYTF

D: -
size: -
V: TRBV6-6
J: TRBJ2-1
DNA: TGTGCCAGCAGTTGGAGGTGGGGGCAGGCGAATGAGCAGTTCTTC
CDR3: CASSWRWGQANEQFF

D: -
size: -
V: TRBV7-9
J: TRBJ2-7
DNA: TGTGCCAGCAGCTTTCCGGTGTCCGAGCAGTACTTC
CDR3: CASSFPVSEQYF

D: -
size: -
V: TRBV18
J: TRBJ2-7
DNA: TGTGCCAGCTCACCCGGGGACGGGGGGCTCTACGAGCAGTACTTC
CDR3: CASSPGDGGLYEQYF

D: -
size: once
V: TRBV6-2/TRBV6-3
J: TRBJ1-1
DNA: TGTGCCAGCAGTAGGGGGGGATTGAACACTGAAGCTTTCTTT
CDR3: CASSRGGLNTEAFF